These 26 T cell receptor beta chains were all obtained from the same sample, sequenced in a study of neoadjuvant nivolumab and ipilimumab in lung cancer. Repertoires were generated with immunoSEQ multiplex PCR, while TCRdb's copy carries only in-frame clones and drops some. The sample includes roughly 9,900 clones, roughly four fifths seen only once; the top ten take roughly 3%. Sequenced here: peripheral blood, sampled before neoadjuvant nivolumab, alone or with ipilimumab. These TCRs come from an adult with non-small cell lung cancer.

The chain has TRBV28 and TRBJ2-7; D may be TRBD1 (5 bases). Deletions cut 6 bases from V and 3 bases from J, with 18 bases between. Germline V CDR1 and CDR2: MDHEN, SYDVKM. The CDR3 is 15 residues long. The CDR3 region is CASSARSRGYYEQYF. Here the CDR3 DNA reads TGTGCCAGCAGCGCTCGATCTAGGGGATACTACGAGCAGTACTTC. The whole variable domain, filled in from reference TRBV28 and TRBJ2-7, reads DVKVTQSSRYLVKRTGEKVFLECVQDMDHENMFWYRQDPGLGLRLIYFSYDVKMKEKGDIPEGYSVSREKKERFSLILESASTNQTSMYLCASSARSRGYYEQYFGPGTRLTVT.

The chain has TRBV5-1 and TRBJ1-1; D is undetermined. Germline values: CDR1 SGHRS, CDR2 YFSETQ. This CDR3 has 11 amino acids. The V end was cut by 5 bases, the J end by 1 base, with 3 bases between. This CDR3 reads CASRKNTEAFF. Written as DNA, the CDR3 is TGCGCCAGCAGAAAGAACACTGAAGCTTTCTTT.

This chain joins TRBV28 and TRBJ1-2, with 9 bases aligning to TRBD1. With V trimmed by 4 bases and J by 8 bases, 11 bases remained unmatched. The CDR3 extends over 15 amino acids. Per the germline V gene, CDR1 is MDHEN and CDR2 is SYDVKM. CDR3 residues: CASSSTGGLFGGYTF. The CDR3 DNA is TGTGCCAGCAGTTCCACAGGGGGCCTCTTCGGGGGCTACACCTTC.

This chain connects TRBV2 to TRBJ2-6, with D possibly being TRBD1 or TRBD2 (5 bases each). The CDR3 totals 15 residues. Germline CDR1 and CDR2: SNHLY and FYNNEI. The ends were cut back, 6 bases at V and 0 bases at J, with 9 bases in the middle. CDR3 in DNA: TGTGCCAGCAGCTGGGACGGCTCTGGGGCCAACGTCCTGACTTTC. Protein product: CASSWDGSGANVLTF.

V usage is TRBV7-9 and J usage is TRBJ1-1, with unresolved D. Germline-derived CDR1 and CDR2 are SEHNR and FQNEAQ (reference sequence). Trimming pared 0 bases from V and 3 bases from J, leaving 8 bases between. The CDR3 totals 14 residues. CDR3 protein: CASSLAGRDTEAFF. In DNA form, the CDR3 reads TGTGCCAGCAGCTTAGCCGGGAGGGACACTGAAGCTTTCTTT.

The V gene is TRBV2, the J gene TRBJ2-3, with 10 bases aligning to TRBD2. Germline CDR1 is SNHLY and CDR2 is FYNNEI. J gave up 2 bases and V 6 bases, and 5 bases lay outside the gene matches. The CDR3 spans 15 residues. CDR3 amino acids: CASSGTSGVTDTQYF. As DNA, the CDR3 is TGTGCCAGCAGCGGAACTAGCGGGGTCACAGATACGCAGTATTTT.

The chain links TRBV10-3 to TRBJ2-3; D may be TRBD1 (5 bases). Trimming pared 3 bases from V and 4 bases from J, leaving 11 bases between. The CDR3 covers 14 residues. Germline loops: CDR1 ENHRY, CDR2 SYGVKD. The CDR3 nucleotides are TGTGCCATCAGTGACGCACGCAGGGCAGATACGCAGTATTTT. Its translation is CAISDARRADTQYF.

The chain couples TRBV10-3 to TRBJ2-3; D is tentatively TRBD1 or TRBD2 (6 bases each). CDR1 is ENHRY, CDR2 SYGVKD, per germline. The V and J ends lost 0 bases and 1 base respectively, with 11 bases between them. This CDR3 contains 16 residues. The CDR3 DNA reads TGTGCCATCAGTGAGTCCGGGGGCTTGGGCACAGATACGCAGTATTTT. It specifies CAISESGGLGTDTQYF.

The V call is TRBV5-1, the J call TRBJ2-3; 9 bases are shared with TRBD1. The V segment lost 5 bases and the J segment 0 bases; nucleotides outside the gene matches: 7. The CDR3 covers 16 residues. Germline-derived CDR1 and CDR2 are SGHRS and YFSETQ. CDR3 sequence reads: CASRLGTGISTDTQYF. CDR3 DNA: TGCGCCAGCAGACTCGGGACAGGGATCAGCACAGATACGCAGTATTTT.

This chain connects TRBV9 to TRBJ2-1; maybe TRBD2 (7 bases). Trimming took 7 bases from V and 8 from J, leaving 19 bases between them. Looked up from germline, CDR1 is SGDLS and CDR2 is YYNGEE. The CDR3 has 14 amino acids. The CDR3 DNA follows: TGTGCCAGCTCTAAGGAGGGAGGGGGTGATGAGCAGTTCTTC. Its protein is CASSKEGGGDEQFF.

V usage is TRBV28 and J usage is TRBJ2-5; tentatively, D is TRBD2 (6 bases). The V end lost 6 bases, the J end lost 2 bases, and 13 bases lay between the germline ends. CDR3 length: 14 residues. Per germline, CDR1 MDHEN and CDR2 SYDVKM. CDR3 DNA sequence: TGTGCCAGCAGCCCTCCCCGGGGGCAAGAGACCCAGTACTTC. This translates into CASSPPRGQETQYF.

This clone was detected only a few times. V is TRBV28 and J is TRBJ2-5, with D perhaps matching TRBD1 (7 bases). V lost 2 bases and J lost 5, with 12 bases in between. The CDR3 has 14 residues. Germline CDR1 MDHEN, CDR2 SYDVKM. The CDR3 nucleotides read TGTGCCAGCAGTTTAACAGGGGCGGGGGAGACCCAGTACTTC. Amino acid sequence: CASSLTGAGETQYF. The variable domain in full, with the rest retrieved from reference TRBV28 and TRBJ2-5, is DVKVTQSSRYLVKRTGEKVFLECVQDMDHENMFWYRQDPGLGLRLIYFSYDVKMKEKGDIPEGYSVSREKKERFSLILESASTNQTSMYLCASSLTGAGETQYFGPGTRLLVL.

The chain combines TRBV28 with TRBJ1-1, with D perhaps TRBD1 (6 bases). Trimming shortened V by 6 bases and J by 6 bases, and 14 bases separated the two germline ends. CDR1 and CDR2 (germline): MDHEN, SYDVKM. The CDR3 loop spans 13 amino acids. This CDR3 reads CASRPTGMPEAFF. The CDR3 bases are TGTGCCAGCAGGCCTACAGGGATGCCTGAAGCTTTCTTT.

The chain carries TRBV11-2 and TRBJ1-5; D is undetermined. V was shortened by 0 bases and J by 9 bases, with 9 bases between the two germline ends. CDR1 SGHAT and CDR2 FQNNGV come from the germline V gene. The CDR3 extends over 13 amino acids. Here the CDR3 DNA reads TGTGCCAGCAGCTTAGATGAACGGTCGCCCCAGCATTTT. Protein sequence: CASSLDERSPQHF.

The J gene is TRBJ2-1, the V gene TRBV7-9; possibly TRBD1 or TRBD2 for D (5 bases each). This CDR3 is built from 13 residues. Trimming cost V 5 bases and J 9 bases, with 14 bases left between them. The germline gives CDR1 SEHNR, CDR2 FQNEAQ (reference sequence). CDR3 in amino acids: CASSLPHGGEQFF. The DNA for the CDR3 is TGTGCCAGCAGCCTCCCTCATGGGGGTGAGCAGTTCTTC.

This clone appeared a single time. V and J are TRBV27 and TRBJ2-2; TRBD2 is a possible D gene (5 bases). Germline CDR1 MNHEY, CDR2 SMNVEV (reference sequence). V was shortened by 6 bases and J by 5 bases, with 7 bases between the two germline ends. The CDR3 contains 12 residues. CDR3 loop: CASSRLTGELFF. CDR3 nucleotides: TGTGCCAGCAGCCGACTAACCGGGGAGCTGTTTTTT.

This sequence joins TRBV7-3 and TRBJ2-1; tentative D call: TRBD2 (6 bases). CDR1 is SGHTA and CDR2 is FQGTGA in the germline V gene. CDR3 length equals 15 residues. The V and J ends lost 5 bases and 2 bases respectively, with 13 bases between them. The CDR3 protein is CASSLIAATYNEQFF. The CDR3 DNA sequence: TGTGCCAGCAGCCTGATAGCGGCCACCTACAATGAGCAGTTCTTC.

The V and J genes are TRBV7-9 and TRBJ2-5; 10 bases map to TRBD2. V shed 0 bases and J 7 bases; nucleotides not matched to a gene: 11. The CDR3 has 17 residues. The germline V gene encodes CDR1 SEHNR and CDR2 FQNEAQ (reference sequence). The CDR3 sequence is CASSLALQLAGNPTQYF. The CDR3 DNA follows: TGTGCCAGCAGCTTAGCGCTTCAACTAGCGGGAAACCCGACCCAGTACTTC.

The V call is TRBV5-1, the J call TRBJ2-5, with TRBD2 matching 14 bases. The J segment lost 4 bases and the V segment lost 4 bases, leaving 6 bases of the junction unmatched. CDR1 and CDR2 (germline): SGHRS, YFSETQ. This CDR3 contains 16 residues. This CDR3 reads CASSATGTSGRETQYF. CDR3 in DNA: TGCGCCAGCAGCGCGACCGGGACTAGCGGGAGAGAGACCCAGTACTTC.

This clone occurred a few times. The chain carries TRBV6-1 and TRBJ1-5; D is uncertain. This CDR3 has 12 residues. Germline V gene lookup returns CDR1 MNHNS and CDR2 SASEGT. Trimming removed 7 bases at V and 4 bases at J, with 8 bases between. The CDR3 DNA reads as TGTGCCAGCACCGAAGGGAATCAGCCCCAGCATTTT. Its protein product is CASTEGNQPQHF.

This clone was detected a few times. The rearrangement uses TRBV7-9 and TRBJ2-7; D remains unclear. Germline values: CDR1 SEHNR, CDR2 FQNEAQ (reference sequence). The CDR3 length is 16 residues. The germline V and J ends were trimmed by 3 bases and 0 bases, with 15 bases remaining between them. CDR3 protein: CASSLSLNPSSYEQYF. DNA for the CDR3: TGTGCCAGCAGCTTGAGTCTTAACCCGAGCTCCTACGAGCAGTACTTC.

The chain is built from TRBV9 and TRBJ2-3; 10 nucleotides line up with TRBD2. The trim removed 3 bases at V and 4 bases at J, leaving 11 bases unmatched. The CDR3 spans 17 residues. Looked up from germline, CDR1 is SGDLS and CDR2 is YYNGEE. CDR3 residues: CASSAPRASGSADTQYF. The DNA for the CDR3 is TGTGCCAGCAGCGCCCCGCGGGCTAGCGGGAGCGCAGATACGCAGTATTTT.

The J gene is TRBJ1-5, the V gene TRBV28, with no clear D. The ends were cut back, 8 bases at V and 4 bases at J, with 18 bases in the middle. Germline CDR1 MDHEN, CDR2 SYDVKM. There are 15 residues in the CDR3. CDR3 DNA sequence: TGTGCCAGCCTTACACCAGGCGAATTTAATCAGCCCCAGCATTTT. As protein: CASLTPGEFNQPQHF.

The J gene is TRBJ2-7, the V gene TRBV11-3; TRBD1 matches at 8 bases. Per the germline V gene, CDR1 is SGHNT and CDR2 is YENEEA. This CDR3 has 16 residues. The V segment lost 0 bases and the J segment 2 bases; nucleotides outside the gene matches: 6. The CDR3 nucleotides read TGTGCCAGCAGCTTAGAGGGGAGGACAGGGACCTACGAGCAGTACTTC. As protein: CASSLEGRTGTYEQYF.

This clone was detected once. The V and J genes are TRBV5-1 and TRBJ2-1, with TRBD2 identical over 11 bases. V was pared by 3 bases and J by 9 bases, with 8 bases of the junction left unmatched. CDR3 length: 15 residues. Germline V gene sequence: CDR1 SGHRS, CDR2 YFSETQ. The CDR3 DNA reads TGCGCCAGCAGCTCGACTAGCGGGACGGACGGTGAGCAGTTCTTC. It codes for CASSSTSGTDGEQFF.

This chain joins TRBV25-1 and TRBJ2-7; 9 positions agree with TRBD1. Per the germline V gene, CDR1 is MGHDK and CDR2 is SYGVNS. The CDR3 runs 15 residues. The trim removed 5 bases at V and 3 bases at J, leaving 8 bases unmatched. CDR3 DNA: TGTGCCAGCAGTTACCCCGGGACAGGGATCTACGAGCAGTACTTC. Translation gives CASSYPGTGIYEQYF.